The 3 T cell receptor beta chains below were found in one sample sequenced in a study of immune characterization of retroperitoneal liposarcoma (dated by TCRdb to between 2019 and 2020). Libraries were prepared through PCR. The instrument was a NextSeq 500. TCRdb passed the public sequencing reads through fastp at Q25 and MiXCR, retaining productive beta sequences. Entries are consolidated by CDR3 protein sequence, retaining the most common genes and DNA. This sample gives 11,000 or so distinct CDR3 sequences in total; approximately 46% of them show up just once. The ten largest clones add up to about 10% of the sample. The sample was tumor tissue. All receptors come from a female donor with retroperitoneal liposarcoma.

This clonotype was counted only a few times. The rearrangement uses TRBV6-1 and TRBJ2-1; possibly TRBD1 or TRBD2 for D (5 bases each). The V gene's germline CDR1 is MNHNS and CDR2 SASEGT. V shed 4 bases and J shed 7 bases, with 5 bases lying between them. The CDR3 loop spans 11 amino acids. This CDR3 is CASSGGNEQFF. Here the CDR3 DNA reads TGTGCCAGCAGTGGGGGGAATGAGCAGTTCTTC.

This clonotype was counted a single time. The chain joins TRBV27 to TRBJ2-3, with 10 positions matching TRBD1. The ends lost 6 bases at V and 3 bases at J; junction bases unmatched: 6. The CDR3 consists of 15 residues. The germline gives CDR1 MNHEY, CDR2 SMNVEV (reference sequence). The CDR3 loop is CASRRRDRGTDTQYF. The CDR3 DNA reads TGTGCCAGCAGACGCCGGGACAGGGGAACAGATACGCAGTATTTT.

This clonotype was found a few times. The chain recombines TRBV6-1 with TRBJ2-3; D uncertain. V was trimmed by 0 bases and J by 2 bases, leaving 0 bases between them. The CDR3 extends over 12 amino acids. Looked up from germline, CDR1 is MNHNS and CDR2 is SASEGT. The CDR3 DNA is TGTGCCAGCAGTGAAGCCACAGATACGCAGTATTTT. This encodes CASSEATDTQYF.